This T cell receptor beta chain was sequenced for a study of breast tumors, draining lymph nodes, adjacent tissues. The CDR3 sequence is 14 residues long. Looked up from germline, CDR1 is SGHKS and CDR2 is YYEKEE (reference sequence). V lost 4 bases to trimming and J lost 3 bases, with 10 bases between them. MiXCR, applied by TCRdb to the multiplex PCR reads, yields one record per CDR3 protein. The sample has approximately 60,000 distinct CDR3 sequences, around 52% seen once. Input material: breast tumor tissue. V gene TRBV5-5 combines with J gene TRBJ2-2; D is undetermined. The TCR originated in a female donor with breast cancer. Some clones in this sample may be carry-over from other donors' samples. The CDR3 DNA sequence: TGTGCCAGCAGCCCGAGGAGATACACCGGGGAGCTGTTTTTT. This translates into CASSPRRYTGELFF. Using reference TRBV5-5 and TRBJ2-2 for the parts outside the CDR3, the full variable domain is DAGVTQSPTHLIKTRGQQVTLRCSPISGHKSVSWYQQVLGQGPQFIFQYYEKEERGRGNFPDRFSARQFPNYSSELNVNALLLGDSALYLCASSPRRYTGELFFGEGSRLTVL.